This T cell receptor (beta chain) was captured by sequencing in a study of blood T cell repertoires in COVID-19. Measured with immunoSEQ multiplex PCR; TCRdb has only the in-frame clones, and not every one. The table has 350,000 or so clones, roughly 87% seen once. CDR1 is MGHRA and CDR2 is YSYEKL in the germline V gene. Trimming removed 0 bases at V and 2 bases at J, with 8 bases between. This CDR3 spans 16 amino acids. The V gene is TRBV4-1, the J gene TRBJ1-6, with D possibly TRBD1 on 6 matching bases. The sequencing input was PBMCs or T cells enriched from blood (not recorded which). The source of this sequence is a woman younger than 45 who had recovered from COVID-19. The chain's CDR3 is CASSQEAGAYNSPLHF. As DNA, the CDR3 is TGCGCCAGCAGCCAAGAGGCAGGGGCCTATAATTCACCCCTCCACTTT.